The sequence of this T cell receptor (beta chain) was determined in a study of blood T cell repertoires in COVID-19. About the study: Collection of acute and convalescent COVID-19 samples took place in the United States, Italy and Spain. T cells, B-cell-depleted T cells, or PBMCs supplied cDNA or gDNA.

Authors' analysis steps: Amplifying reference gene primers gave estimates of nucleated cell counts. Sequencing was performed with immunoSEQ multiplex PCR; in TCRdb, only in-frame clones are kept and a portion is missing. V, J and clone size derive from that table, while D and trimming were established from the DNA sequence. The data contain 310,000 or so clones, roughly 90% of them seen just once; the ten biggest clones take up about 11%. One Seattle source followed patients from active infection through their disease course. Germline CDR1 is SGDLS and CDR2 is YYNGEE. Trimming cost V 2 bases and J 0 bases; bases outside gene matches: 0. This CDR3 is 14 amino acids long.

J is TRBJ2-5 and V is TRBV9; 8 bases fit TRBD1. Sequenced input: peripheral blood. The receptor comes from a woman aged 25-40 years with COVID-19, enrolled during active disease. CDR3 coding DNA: TGTGCCAGCAGCGTGACAGGGGACCAAGAGACCCAGTACTTC. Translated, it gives CASSVTGDQETQYF.